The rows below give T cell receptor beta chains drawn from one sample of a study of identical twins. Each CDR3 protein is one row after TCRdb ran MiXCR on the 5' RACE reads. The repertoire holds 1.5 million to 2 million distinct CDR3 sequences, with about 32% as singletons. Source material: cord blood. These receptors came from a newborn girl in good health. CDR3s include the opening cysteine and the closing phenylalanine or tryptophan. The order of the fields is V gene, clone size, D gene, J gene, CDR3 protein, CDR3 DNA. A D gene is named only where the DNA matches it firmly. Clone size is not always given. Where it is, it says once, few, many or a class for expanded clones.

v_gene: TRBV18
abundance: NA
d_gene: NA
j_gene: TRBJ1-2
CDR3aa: CASSEPLPGHPSATF
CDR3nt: TGTGCCAGCTCAGAACCACTTCCGGGACACCCTTCGGCCACCTTC

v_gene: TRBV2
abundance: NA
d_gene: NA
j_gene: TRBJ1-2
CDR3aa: CASSEAPPGQGYGYTF
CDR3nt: TGTGCCAGCAGTGAAGCCCCTCCGGGTCAGGGCTATGGCTACACCTTC

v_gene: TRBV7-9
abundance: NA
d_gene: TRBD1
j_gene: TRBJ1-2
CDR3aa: CASSLQGGWNYGYTF
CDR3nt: TGTGCCAGCAGCCTCCAGGGGGGGTGGAACTATGGCTACACCTTC

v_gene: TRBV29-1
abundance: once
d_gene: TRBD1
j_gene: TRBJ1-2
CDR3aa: CSVEPSSRDRAGYTF
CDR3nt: TGCAGCGTTGAACCGTCGAGTCGGGACAGGGCGGGCTACACCTTC

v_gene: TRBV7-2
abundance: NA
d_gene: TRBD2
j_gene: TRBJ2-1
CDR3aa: CASSYWIGSGGFGNEQFF
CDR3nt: TGTGCCAGCAGCTATTGGATTGGGAGCGGGGGGTTCGGCAACGAGCAGTTCTTC

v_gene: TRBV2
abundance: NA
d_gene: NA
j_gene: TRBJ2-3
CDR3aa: CASKHEGSTDTQYF
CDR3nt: TGTGCCAGCAAACATGAAGGGAGCACAGATACGCAGTATTTT

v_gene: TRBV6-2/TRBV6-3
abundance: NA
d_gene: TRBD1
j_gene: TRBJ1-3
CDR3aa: CASSRRDRANTIYF
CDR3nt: TGTGCCAGCAGCCGCCGAGACAGGGCAAACACCATATATTTT

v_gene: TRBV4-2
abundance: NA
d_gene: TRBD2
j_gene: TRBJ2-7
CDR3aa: CASSQEEAGLAAAYNEQYF
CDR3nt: TGTGCCAGCAGCCAAGAGGAAGCGGGACTAGCGGCCGCCTACAATGAGCAGTACTTC

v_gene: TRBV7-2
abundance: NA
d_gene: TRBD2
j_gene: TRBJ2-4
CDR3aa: CASSLAAFSGRATKNIQYF
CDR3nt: TGTGCCAGCAGCTTAGCGGCCTTTAGCGGGAGGGCTACCAAAAACATTCAGTACTTC

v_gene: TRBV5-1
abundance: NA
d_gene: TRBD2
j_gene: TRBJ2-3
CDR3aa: CASSPGLAGAHTQYF
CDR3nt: TGCGCCAGCAGCCCAGGACTAGCGGGGGCTCATACGCAGTATTTT

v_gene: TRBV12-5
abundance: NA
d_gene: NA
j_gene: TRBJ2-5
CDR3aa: CASGYSLAAHGEQYF
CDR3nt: TGTGCTAGTGGTTATTCGCTAGCTGCTCACGGTGAGCAGTACTTC

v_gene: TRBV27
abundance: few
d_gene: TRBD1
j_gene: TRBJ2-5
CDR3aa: CASSPTGLFIEETQYF
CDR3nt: TGTGCCAGCAGTCCGACAGGGCTGTTTATTGAAGAGACCCAGTACTTC

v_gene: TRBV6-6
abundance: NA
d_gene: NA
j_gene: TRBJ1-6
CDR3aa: CASSYRQESNSPPHF
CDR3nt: TGTGCCAGCAGTTACCGACAGGAAAGTAATTCACCCCCCCACTTT

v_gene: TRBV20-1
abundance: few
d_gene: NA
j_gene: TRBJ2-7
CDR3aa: CSATNPKKTFEQYF
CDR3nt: TGCAGTGCTACCAACCCCAAGAAAACCTTCGAGCAGTACTTC

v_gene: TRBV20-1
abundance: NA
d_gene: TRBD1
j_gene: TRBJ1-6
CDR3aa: CSARERTGISPLHF
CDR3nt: TGCAGTGCTCGGGAACGGACAGGGATTTCACCCCTCCACTTT

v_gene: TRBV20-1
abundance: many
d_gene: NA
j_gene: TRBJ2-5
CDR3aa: CSARLPRQETQYF
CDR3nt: TGCAGTGCTAGATTGCCTAGGCAAGAGACCCAGTACTTC

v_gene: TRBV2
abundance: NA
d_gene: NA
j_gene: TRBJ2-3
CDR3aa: CASSAVTSTDTQYF
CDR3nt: TGTGCCAGCAGTGCGGTGACAAGCACAGATACGCAGTATTTT

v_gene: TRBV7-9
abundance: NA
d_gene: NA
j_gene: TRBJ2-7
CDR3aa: CASSFRAGSYNEQYF
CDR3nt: TGTGCCAGCAGCTTTCGAGCGGGCTCCTACAATGAGCAGTACTTC

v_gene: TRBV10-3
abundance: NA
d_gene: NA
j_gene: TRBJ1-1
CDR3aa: CAISAMENTEAFF
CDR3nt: TGTGCCATCAGTGCGATGGAGAACACTGAAGCTTTCTTT

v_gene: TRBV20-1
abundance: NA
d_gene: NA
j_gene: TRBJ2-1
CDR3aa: CSAIDISYNEQFF
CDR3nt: TGCAGTGCCATCGACATTTCCTACAATGAGCAGTTCTTC

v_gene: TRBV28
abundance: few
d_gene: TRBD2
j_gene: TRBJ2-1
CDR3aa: CASTPGLAALNEQFF
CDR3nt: TGTGCCAGCACCCCGGGACTAGCGGCCCTTAATGAGCAGTTCTTC

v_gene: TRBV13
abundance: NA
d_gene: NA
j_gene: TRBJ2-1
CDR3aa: CASSLARGSYSYNEQFF
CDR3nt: TGTGCCAGCAGCTTAGCCCGGGGGTCCTACTCCTACAATGAGCAGTTCTTC

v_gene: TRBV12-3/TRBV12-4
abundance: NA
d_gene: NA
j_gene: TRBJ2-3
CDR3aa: CASSPVVGSDTQYF
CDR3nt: TGTGCCAGCAGCCCTGTTGTGGGGTCAGATACGCAGTATTTT

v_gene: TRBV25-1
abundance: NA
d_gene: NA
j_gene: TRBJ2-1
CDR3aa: CACSEYSGGNNEQFF
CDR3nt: TGTGCCTGCAGTGAATATTCGGGCGGAAACAATGAGCAGTTCTTC

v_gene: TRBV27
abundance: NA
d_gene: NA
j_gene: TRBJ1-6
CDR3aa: CASSFLGFGANSPPHF
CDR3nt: TGTGCCAGCAGTTTTCTAGGGTTTGGAGCCAATTCACCCCCCCACTTT

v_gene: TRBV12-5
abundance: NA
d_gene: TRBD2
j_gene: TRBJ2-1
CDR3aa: CASGLGLAGAPGEQFF
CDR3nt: TGTGCTAGTGGTTTGGGACTAGCGGGAGCTCCAGGTGAGCAGTTCTTC

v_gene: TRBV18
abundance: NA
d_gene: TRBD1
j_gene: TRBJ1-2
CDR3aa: CASSHQSGQADYGYTF
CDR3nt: TGTGCCAGCTCACACCAATCAGGACAGGCTGACTATGGCTACACCTTC

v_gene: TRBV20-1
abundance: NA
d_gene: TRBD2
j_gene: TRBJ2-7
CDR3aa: CSAGTGTSGSSAYEQYF
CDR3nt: TGCAGTGCTGGGACCGGGACTAGCGGTTCCTCAGCCTACGAGCAGTACTTC

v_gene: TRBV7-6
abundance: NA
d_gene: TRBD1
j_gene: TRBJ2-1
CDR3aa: CASSLVMTGSSYNEQFF
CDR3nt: TGTGCCAGCAGCTTAGTGATGACAGGGAGCTCCTACAATGAGCAGTTCTTC

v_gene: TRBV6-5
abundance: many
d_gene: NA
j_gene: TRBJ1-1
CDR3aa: CASSYWENTEAFF
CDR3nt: TGTGCCAGCAGTTATTGGGAAAACACTGAAGCTTTCTTT

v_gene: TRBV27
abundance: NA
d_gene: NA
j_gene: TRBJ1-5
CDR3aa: CASSSRGSGNQPQHF
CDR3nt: TGTGCCAGCAGTTCAAGGGGGTCCGGCAATCAGCCCCAGCATTTT

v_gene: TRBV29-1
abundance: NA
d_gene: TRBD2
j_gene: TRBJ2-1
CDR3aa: CSYQRGGRYNEQFF
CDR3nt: TGCAGCTATCAGCGGGGGGGCCGATACAATGAGCAGTTCTTC

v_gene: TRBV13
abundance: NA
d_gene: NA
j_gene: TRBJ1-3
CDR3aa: CASSSTGRGNTIYF
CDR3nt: TGTGCCAGCAGCTCCACAGGGCGCGGAAACACCATATATTTT

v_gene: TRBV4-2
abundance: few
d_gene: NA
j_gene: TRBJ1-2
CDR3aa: CASKYRDHYGYTF
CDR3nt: TGTGCCAGCAAATACCGGGACCACTATGGCTACACCTTC

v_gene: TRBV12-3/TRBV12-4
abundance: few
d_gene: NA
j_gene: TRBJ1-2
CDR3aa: CASSPLTQNGYTF
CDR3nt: TGTGCCAGCAGCCCCTTGACGCAAAACGGCTACACCTTC

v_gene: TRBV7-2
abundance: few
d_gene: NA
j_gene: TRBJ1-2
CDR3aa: CASSLAQGTLYGYTF
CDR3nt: TGTGCCAGCAGCTTAGCGCAAGGGACCCTCTATGGCTACACCTTC

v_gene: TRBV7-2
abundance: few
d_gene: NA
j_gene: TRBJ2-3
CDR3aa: CASSLVVAGPDTQYF
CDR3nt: TGTGCCAGCAGCTTAGTGGTCGCGGGGCCAGATACGCAGTATTTT

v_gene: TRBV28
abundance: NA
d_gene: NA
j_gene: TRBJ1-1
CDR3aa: CASRTLGGAIWTEAFF
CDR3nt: TGTGCCAGCAGAACCTTGGGCGGGGCAATCTGGACTGAAGCTTTCTTT